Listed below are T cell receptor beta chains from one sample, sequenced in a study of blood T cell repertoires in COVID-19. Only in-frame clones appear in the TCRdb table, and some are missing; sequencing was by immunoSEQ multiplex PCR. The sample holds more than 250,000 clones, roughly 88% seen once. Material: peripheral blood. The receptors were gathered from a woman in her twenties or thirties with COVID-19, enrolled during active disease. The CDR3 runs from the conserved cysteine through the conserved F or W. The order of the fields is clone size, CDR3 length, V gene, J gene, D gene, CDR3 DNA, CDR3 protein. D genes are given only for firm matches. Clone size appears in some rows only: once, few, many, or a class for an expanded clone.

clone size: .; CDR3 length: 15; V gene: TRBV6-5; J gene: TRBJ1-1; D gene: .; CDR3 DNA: TGTGCCAGCAGTTACCTTGAAGGGGGGAACACTGAAGCTTTCTTT; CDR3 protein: CASSYLEGGNTEAFF
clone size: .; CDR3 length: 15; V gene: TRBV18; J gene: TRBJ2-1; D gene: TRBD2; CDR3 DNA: TGTGCCAGCTCTGACGGAGCGGGGACCTACAATGAGCAGTTCTTC; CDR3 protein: CASSDGAGTYNEQFF
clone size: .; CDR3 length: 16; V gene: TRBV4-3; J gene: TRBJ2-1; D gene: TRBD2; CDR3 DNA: TGCGCCAGCAGCCAAGAGTGGAATGGGGGAGGGAATGAGCAGTTCTTC; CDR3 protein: CASSQEWNGGGNEQFF
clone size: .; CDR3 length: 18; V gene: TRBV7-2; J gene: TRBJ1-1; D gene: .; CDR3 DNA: TGTGCCAGCAGCTTAATGTCCTATACTGTACGGGGTGGAACTGAGGCTTTCTTT; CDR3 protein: CASSLMSYTVRGGTEAFF
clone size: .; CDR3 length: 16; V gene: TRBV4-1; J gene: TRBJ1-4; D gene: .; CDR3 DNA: TGCGCCAGCAGCCAACTAGCGCTGCCGTCTAATGAAAAACTGTTTTTT; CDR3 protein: CASSQLALPSNEKLFF
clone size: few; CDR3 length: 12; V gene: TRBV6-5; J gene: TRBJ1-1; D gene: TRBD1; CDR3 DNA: TGTGCCAGCAGTTACGGGGACAGGGTAGCTTTCTTT; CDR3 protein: CASSYGDRVAFF
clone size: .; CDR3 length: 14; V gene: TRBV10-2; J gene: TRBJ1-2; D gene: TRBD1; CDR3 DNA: TGCGCCAGCAGCCAGGGGGTAGGTCGCTATGGCTACACCTTC; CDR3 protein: CASSQGVGRYGYTF
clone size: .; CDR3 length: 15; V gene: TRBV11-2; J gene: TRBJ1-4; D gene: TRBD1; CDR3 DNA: TGTGCCAGCAGCTCTACACAGGGGGTTGGTGAAAAACTGTTTTTT; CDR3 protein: CASSSTQGVGEKLFF
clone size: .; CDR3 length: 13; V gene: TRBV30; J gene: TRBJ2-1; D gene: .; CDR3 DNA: TGTGCCTGGAATAGCGGCCCCTACAATGAGCAGTTCTTC; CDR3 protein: CAWNSGPYNEQFF
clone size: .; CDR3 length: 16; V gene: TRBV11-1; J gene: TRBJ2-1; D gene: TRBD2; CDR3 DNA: TGTGCCAGCAGCTTATCTTCGAGCGGGGGGGCTTCTGAGCAGTTCTTC; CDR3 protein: CASSLSSSGGASEQFF
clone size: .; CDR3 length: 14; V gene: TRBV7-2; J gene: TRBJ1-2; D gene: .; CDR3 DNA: TGTGCCAGCAGCTTATCCCGACAGCTCTATGGCTACACCTTC; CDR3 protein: CASSLSRQLYGYTF
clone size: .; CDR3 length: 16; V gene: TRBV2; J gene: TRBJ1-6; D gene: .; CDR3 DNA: TGTGCCAGCAGTGTGGACAGTAGCTCCTATAATTCACCCCTCCACTTT; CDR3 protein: CASSVDSSSYNSPLHF
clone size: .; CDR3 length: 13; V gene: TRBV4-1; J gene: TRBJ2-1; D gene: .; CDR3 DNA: TGCGCCAGCAGCCAGGCTCCATTCAATGAGCAGTTCTTC; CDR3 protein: CASSQAPFNEQFF
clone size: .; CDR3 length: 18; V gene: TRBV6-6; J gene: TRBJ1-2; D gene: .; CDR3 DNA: TGTGCCAGCAGTCCCCCTACGTCGGTGGGGGGTCGAAACTATGGCTACACCTTC; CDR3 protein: CASSPPTSVGGRNYGYTF
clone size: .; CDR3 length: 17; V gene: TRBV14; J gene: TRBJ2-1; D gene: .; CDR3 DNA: TGTGCCAGCAGCCAAGATAGCGGGACAGGGATGCGCAATGAGCAGTTCTTC; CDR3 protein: CASSQDSGTGMRNEQFF
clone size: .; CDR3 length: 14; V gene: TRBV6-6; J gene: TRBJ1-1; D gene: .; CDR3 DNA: TGTGCCAGCGCCGGGGGGGGCGGAGGGACTGAAGCTTTCTTT; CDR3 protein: CASAGGGGGTEAFF
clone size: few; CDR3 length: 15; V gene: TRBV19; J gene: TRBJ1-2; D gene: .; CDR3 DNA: TGTGCCAGTACCCCCGACGGTGGGGGGAGCTATGGCTACACCTTC; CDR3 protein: CASTPDGGGSYGYTF
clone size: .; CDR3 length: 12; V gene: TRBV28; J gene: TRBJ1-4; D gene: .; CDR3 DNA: TGTGCCAGCGGGGGGACTAATGAAAAACTGTTTTTT; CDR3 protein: CASGGTNEKLFF
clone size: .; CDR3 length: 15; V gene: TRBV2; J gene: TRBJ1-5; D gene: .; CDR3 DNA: TGTGCCAGCAGTGACGAGACAGATAGCAATCAGCCCCAGCATTTT; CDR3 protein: CASSDETDSNQPQHF
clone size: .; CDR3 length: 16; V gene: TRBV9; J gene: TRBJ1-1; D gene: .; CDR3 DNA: TGTGCCAGCAGCGCTCCCGGGACGGGGGTCGGAGCTGAAGCTTTCTTT; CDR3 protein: CASSAPGTGVGAEAFF
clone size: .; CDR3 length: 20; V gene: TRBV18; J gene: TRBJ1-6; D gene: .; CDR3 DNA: TGTGCCAGCTCACCAGTCAACCATAGGGGAAAGAGCTCCTATAATTCACCCCTCCACTTT; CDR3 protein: CASSPVNHRGKSSYNSPLHF
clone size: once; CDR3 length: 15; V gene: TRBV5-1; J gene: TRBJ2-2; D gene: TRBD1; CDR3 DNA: TGCGCCAGCAGGACCGGGACAGTCTACACCGGGGAGCTGTTTTTT; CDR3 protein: CASRTGTVYTGELFF
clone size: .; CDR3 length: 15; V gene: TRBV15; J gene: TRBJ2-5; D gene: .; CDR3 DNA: TGTGCCACCAGCAGAGGGGGGACAACCCAAGAGACCCAGTACTTC; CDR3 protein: CATSRGGTTQETQYF
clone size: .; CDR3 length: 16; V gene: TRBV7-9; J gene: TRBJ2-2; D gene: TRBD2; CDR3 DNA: TGTGCCAGCAGCCAAGGGACTAGCGGGGGGCCCGGGGAGCTGTTTTTT; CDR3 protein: CASSQGTSGGPGELFF
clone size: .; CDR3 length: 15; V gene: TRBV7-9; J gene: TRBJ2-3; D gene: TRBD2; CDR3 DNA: TGTGCCAGCAGCCTCCGAGTAGCGGGGCTAGATACGCAGTATTTT; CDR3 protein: CASSLRVAGLDTQYF
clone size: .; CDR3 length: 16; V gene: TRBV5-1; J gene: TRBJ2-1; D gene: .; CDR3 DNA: TGCGCCAGCAGCTTGGAGGCGAGGAGGGCCTACAATGAGCAGTTCTTC; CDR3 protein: CASSLEARRAYNEQFF
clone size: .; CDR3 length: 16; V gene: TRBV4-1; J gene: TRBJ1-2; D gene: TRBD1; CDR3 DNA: TGCGCCAGCAGCCGGGGTACAGGGGGTCTTAACTATGGCTACACCTTC; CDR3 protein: CASSRGTGGLNYGYTF
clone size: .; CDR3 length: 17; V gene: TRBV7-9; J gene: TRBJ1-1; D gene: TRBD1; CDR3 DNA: TGTGCCAGCAGCTTAGGCAGGGACAGCCTCGAGAACACTGAAGCTTTCTTT; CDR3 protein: CASSLGRDSLENTEAFF